This T cell receptor beta chain was identified in a study of T cell responses to AZD1222 COVID-19 vaccine. Broader study findings: Unmutated regions of variants are reportedly targeted by nearly half of spike-specific TCRs. Among the donors, most were white British and more were female, and clonal diversity was possibly underestimated.

On this clone itself: The antigen is unknown. One end of the junction fails to match germline, which may point to a read error.

Some clones are missing from TCRdb's copy, which holds only in-frame ones; the method was immunoSEQ multiplex PCR. The sample includes 150,000 or so clones, approximately 83% of them seen just once. Material: peripheral blood, obtained on day 0 of AZD1222 vaccination. This sequence was found in an adult in good health.

In nucleotides, the CDR3 is TGCAGTACTAGAACACAGGGGCCTATCTCCTTC. Its translation: CSTRTQGPISF. The chain joins TRBV20-1 to TRBJ1-2; 7 nucleotides match TRBD1. This CDR3 spans 11 amino acids. Per the germline V gene, CDR1 is DFQATT and CDR2 is SNEGSKA (reference sequence).